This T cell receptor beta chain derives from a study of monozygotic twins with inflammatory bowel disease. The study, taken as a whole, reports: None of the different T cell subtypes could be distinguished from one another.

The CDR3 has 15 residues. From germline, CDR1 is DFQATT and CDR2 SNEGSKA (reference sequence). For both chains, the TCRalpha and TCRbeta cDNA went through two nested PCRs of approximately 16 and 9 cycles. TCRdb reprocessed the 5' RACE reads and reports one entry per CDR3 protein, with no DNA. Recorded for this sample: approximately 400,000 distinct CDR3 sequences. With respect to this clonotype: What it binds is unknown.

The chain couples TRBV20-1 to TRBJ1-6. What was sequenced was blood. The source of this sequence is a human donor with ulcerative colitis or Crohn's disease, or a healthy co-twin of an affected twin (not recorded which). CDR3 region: CSARAQGADNSPLHF.